Each of the 18 T cell receptor beta chains below was sequenced from the same sample in a study of beta chain features in type 1 diabetes. Expressed TCRB transcripts got sequenced, as all isolated RNA was reverse transcribed. TCRdb's table, derived via immunoSEQ multiplex PCR, lists solely in-frame clones and lacks some. This sample has 350,000 to 450,000 clones, with over 11% found just once. Sequenced: naive CD4+ T cells from blood. These receptors originate from a young man in good health.

V usage is TRBV5-4 and J usage is TRBJ1-5, with D unresolved. Germline V gene sequence: CDR1 SGHNT, CDR2 YYREEE (reference sequence). V gave up 4 bases and J gave up 4 bases, with 6 bases separating them. CDR3 length: 12 residues. This CDR3 is CASSMGNQPQHF. The CDR3, as DNA: TGTGCCAGCAGCATGGGAAATCAGCCCCAGCATTTT.

V usage is TRBV5-1 and J usage is TRBJ2-7; 8 positions match TRBD1. Germline CDR1 reads SGHRS; CDR2 reads YFSETQ. Trimming removed 1 base from V and 5 bases from J; junction bases left unmatched: 5. CDR3 length: 14 residues. The chain's CDR3 is CASSLYRGSHEQYF. For the CDR3, the DNA is TGCGCCAGCAGCTTGTACAGGGGGTCCCACGAGCAGTACTTC.

There are a few counts of this clone. The chain joins TRBV19 to TRBJ1-2; 7 nucleotides agree with TRBD1. The germline V gene has CDR1 LNHDA and CDR2 SQIVND (reference sequence). Germline trimming cut 6 bases from V and 3 bases from J; bases unmatched to any gene: 10. This CDR3 is built from 15 residues. The CDR3 region is CASRTTGRIDYGYTF. Here the CDR3 DNA reads TGTGCCAGTAGGACGACAGGGAGGATTGACTATGGCTACACCTTC.

This clone came up a few times. V and J are TRBV4-3 and TRBJ1-4, with D unresolved. CDR3 size: 13 residues. CDR1 is LGHNA and CDR2 is YSLEER in the germline V gene. Trimming took off 2 bases at V and 8 bases at J, with 9 bases between the two ends. Here the CDR3 DNA reads TGCGCCAGCAGCCAAACCGGACGAGAAAAACTGTTTTTT. This codes for CASSQTGREKLFF.

This clone was detected a few times. The CDR3 region is CASSENWTGGYGYTF. The CDR3, as DNA: TGTGCCAGCAGTGAAAATTGGACAGGGGGCTATGGCTACACCTTC. V and J are TRBV2 and TRBJ1-2; 10 positions agree with TRBD1. The CDR3 loop spans 15 amino acids. The germline CDR1 and CDR2 sequences are SNHLY and FYNNEI. Losses at the gene ends were 2 bases for V and 4 bases for J; bases not matched to a gene: 4.

The gene calls are TRBV2 and TRBJ1-5; possible D gene TRBD1, 5 bases. In germline, CDR1 is SNHLY, CDR2 FYNNEI. There are 12 residues in the CDR3. Trimming removed 3 bases from V and 8 bases from J, with 8 bases in between. The CDR3 region is CASSDGTEPQHF. The DNA of the CDR3 is TGTGCCAGCAGTGATGGGACGGAGCCCCAGCATTTT.

This clone was seen only a few times. This chain links TRBV7-6 with TRBJ2-6, with 7 nucleotides matching TRBD2. Germline trimming cut 5 bases from V and 2 bases from J; bases unmatched to any gene: 9. The CDR3 totals 17 residues. Germline loops: CDR1 SGHVS, CDR2 FNYEAQ. The CDR3 loop reads CASSGGRAGAGANVLTF. The CDR3 DNA reads TGTGCCAGCAGCGGGGGAAGGGCGGGAGCTGGGGCCAACGTCCTGACTTTC.

This clone was seen only a few times. J is TRBJ1-6 and V is TRBV30, with a tentative D call TRBD1 (5 bases). CDR3 length: 13 amino acids. CDR1 GTSNPN and CDR2 SVGIG come from the germline V gene (reference sequence). Trimming removed 4 bases from V and 8 bases from J, with 12 bases in between. CDR3 sequence (DNA): TGTGCCTGGACCATGCGAGGGGATTCACCCCTCCACTTT. This encodes CAWTMRGDSPLHF.

In its sample, this clone was seen a few times. The chain links TRBV7-6 to TRBJ2-2; maybe TRBD2 (5 bases). The CDR3 consists of 15 residues. V lost 5 bases and J 2 bases, leaving 12 bases between the germline ends. Germline V gene data show CDR1 as SGHVS and CDR2 as FNYEAQ. CDR3 region: CASSIGSPNTGELFF. In DNA, the CDR3 is TGTGCCAGCAGCATAGGGAGCCCAAACACCGGGGAGCTGTTTTTT.

There are a few counts of this clone. V usage is TRBV29-1 and J usage is TRBJ1-2, with D possibly being TRBD1 (5 bases). V was pared by 1 base and J by 4 bases, with 7 bases between. CDR1 is SQVTM, CDR2 ANQGSEA, per germline. The CDR3 spans 12 residues. The CDR3 nucleotides are TGCAGCGTTGAAGCTGGGGGCTATGGCTACACCTTC. Translated, it gives CSVEAGGYGYTF.

The chain recombines TRBV25-1 with TRBJ2-3, with a tentative D call TRBD2 (5 bases). Trimming stripped 4 bases from V and 6 bases from J, with 17 bases between. CDR1 is MGHDK and CDR2 is SYGVNS in the germline V gene. This CDR3 region has 15 residues. CDR3 region: CASSVLRSRGDTQYF. In DNA form, the CDR3 reads TGTGCCAGCAGTGTGCTGCGGTCCCGAGGGGATACGCAGTATTTT.

This CDR3 is CATAGTGVFWGTDTQYF. In nucleotides, the CDR3 is TGTGCCACCGCCGGGACAGGGGTATTTTGGGGCACAGATACGCAGTATTTT. The J gene is TRBJ2-3, the V gene TRBV19, with 10 bases lining up with TRBD1. The CDR3 is made up of 17 amino acids. In germline, CDR1 is LNHDA, CDR2 SQIVND (reference sequence). With 10 bases clipped from V and 1 base from J, the junction kept 14 bases outside the gene matches.

This chain uses TRBV23-1 with TRBJ2-7; tentative D call: TRBD2 (11 bases). TRBV23-1 belongs to the ORF category, with a function that is uncertain. V lost 7 bases, J lost 2 bases, and 27 bases lay in between. The CDR3 covers 18 residues. CDR3 sequence: CASTTGGAGLAETYEQYV. In DNA, the CDR3 is TGCGCCAGCACGACAGGGGGCGCGGGACTAGCGGAAACCTACGAGCAGTACGTC.

The V gene is TRBV6-1, the J gene TRBJ2-1, with D possibly being TRBD2 (5 bases). Germline values: CDR1 MNHNS, CDR2 SASEGT. V shed 4 bases and J shed 4 bases, with 17 bases lying between them. CDR3 length: 16 residues. The CDR3 DNA follows: TGTGCCAGCAGTGGACCCGCTAAGCGGAGATACAATGAGCAGTTCTTC. Amino acid sequence: CASSGPAKRRYNEQFF.

The V call is TRBV7-2, the J call TRBJ1-4, with D possibly being TRBD1 (5 bases). Germline V lookup: CDR1 SGHTA, CDR2 FQGNSA. CDR3 length: 13 amino acids. Trimming removed 5 bases from V and 11 bases from J, with 15 bases in between. CDR3 region: CASSPQVQGKLFF. The CDR3, as DNA: TGTGCCAGCAGCCCACAGGTGCAGGGTAAACTGTTTTTT.

This clone appeared a few times. The chain has TRBV30 and TRBJ1-3, with TRBD1 matching 9 bases. The CDR3 is made up of 16 amino acids. Germline values: CDR1 GTSNPN, CDR2 SVGIG (reference sequence). J was trimmed by 0 bases and V by 1 base; bases with no gene match: 4. This CDR3 is CAWSAGQGYSGNTIYF. The CDR3 DNA reads as TGTGCCTGGAGTGCGGGACAGGGCTACTCTGGAAACACCATATATTTT.

This chain uses TRBV14 with TRBJ2-3, with unresolved D. Looked up from germline, CDR1 is SGHDN and CDR2 is FVKESK. V shed 3 bases and J shed 0 bases, with 7 bases lying between them. The CDR3 is made up of 14 amino acids. The CDR3 sequence is CASSQTPSTDTQYF. The CDR3 coding sequence is TGTGCCAGCAGCCAGACCCCAAGCACAGATACGCAGTATTTT.

This clone turned up a few times. The chain has TRBV2 and TRBJ2-7; 8 positions match TRBD2. CDR1 is SNHLY, CDR2 FYNNEI, per germline. This CDR3 has 14 residues. The trim removed 3 bases at V and 4 bases at J, leaving 5 bases unmatched. CDR3: CASSDTSGMYEQYV. CDR3 DNA sequence: TGTGCCAGCAGTGACACTAGCGGAATGTACGAGCAGTACGTC.